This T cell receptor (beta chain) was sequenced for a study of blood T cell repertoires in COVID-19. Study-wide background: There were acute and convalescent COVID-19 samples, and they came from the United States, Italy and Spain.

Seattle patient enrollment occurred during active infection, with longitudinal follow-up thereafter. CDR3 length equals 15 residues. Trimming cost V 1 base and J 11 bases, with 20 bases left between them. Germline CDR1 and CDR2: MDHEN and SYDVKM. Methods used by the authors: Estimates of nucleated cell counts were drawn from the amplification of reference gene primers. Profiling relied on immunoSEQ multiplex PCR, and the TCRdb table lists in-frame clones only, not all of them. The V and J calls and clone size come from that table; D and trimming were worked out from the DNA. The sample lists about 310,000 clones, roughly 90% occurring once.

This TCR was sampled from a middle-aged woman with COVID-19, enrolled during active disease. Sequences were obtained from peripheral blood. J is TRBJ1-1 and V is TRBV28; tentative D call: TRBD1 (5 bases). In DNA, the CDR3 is TGTGCCAGCAGTTTATTTTCAGGACAAGGCCATCAGGCTTTCTTT. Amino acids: CASSLFSGQGHQAFF.